A selection of T cell receptor beta chains follows, all from one sample in a study of blood T cell repertoires in COVID-19. The assay was immunoSEQ multiplex PCR, and TCRdb's table has in-frame clones only and misses some. Altogether some 210,000 clones are present, about 90% being singletons, with the ten largest covering about 1.3%. Sequencing input: peripheral blood. The receptors here all came from a man aged 25 to 45 with acute or convalescent COVID-19. CDR3s include the opening cysteine and the closing phenylalanine or tryptophan. Fields, in order: D gene, clone size, J gene, V gene, CDR3 DNA, CDR3 protein. D genes are given only for firm matches. The size of a clone is reported for some rows only, either as once, few or many, or as a class for expanded clones.

d_gene: .
abundance: .
j_gene: TRBJ2-3
v_gene: TRBV10-1
CDR3nt: TGCGCCAGCAGTGAAACGGTCGCAGATACGCAGTATTTT
CDR3aa: CASSETVADTQYF

d_gene: .
abundance: .
j_gene: TRBJ2-1
v_gene: TRBV5-5
CDR3nt: TGTGCCAGCAGCTTTACACAGGGCAATGAGCAGTTCTTC
CDR3aa: CASSFTQGNEQFF

d_gene: .
abundance: .
j_gene: TRBJ1-1
v_gene: TRBV27
CDR3nt: TGTGCCAGCAGTTATTCAGGGATGAACACTGAAGCTTTCTTT
CDR3aa: CASSYSGMNTEAFF

d_gene: TRBD1
abundance: .
j_gene: TRBJ1-5
v_gene: TRBV25-1
CDR3nt: TGTGCCAGCAGTGGGGACAGGAGCAATCAGCCCCAGCATTTT
CDR3aa: CASSGDRSNQPQHF

d_gene: TRBD1
abundance: .
j_gene: TRBJ2-1
v_gene: TRBV30
CDR3nt: TGTGCCTGGAGGCTTCCGGGACAGGGGTACAATGAGCAGTTCTTC
CDR3aa: CAWRLPGQGYNEQFF

d_gene: .
abundance: .
j_gene: TRBJ2-7
v_gene: TRBV7-9
CDR3nt: TGTGCCAGCAGCTCCCGGGCGGGACTTCGTGCCCACGAGCAGTACTTC
CDR3aa: CASSSRAGLRAHEQYF

d_gene: .
abundance: .
j_gene: TRBJ2-3
v_gene: TRBV6-4
CDR3nt: TGTGCCAGCAGTGACCACGGTAGCACAGATACGCAGTATTTT
CDR3aa: CASSDHGSTDTQYF

d_gene: .
abundance: .
j_gene: TRBJ2-4
v_gene: TRBV12-3/TRBV12-4
CDR3nt: TGTGCCAGCCTTAGGGGGGGTGAAAACATTCAGTACTTC
CDR3aa: CASLRGGENIQYF

d_gene: TRBD2
abundance: .
j_gene: TRBJ2-1
v_gene: TRBV7-9
CDR3nt: TGTGCCAGCAGCTTAGCAAGCGGGGGGTACAACGAGCAGTTCTTC
CDR3aa: CASSLASGGYNEQFF

d_gene: .
abundance: .
j_gene: TRBJ2-2
v_gene: TRBV19
CDR3nt: TGTGCCAGTAGTATGCAGGGTGTGAACACCGGGGAGCTGTTTTTT
CDR3aa: CASSMQGVNTGELFF

d_gene: .
abundance: .
j_gene: TRBJ1-1
v_gene: TRBV6-1
CDR3nt: TGTGCCAGCAGTGAGAGCGTCGGCATGAACACTGAAGCTTTCTTT
CDR3aa: CASSESVGMNTEAFF

d_gene: TRBD2
abundance: .
j_gene: TRBJ2-7
v_gene: TRBV6-5
CDR3nt: TGTGCCAGCAGATTCAATAGCGGGAGGAGCTACGAGCAGTACTTC
CDR3aa: CASRFNSGRSYEQYF

d_gene: .
abundance: .
j_gene: TRBJ1-2
v_gene: TRBV6-6
CDR3nt: TGTGCCAGCAATCCCGGGGGCTATGGCTACACCTTC
CDR3aa: CASNPGGYGYTF

d_gene: .
abundance: .
j_gene: TRBJ2-1
v_gene: TRBV18
CDR3nt: TGTGCCAGCGGGAGTTCCTACAATGAGCAGTTCTTC
CDR3aa: CASGSSYNEQFF

d_gene: .
abundance: .
j_gene: TRBJ1-1
v_gene: TRBV6-6
CDR3nt: TGTGCCAGCAGTTCATCGGACACGAACACTGAAGCTTTCTTT
CDR3aa: CASSSSDTNTEAFF

d_gene: .
abundance: .
j_gene: TRBJ1-5
v_gene: TRBV28
CDR3nt: TGTGCCAGCAGCTTCTCCCGACGAGGGAGCAATCAGCCCCAGCATTTT
CDR3aa: CASSFSRRGSNQPQHF

d_gene: .
abundance: .
j_gene: TRBJ2-2
v_gene: TRBV21-1
CDR3nt: TGTGCCAGCAGCAGATCCGGGACTAGCGGGACCCCTCGGGGCCCCGGGGAGCTGTTTTTT
CDR3aa: CASSRSGTSGTPRGPGELFF

d_gene: .
abundance: .
j_gene: TRBJ1-2
v_gene: TRBV7-2
CDR3nt: TGTGCCAGCAGCTTAGAAAACAGCAACTATGGCTACACCTTC
CDR3aa: CASSLENSNYGYTF

d_gene: TRBD1
abundance: .
j_gene: TRBJ2-7
v_gene: TRBV19
CDR3nt: TGTGCCAGTAGTCGGGGACAGGGGTCCTACGAGCAGTACTTC
CDR3aa: CASSRGQGSYEQYF

d_gene: .
abundance: .
j_gene: TRBJ1-2
v_gene: TRBV7-3
CDR3nt: TGTGCCAGCAGCTTAGCGCCCCCGGGAACAACGAACTATGGCTACACCTTC
CDR3aa: CASSLAPPGTTNYGYTF

d_gene: .
abundance: .
j_gene: TRBJ1-3
v_gene: TRBV6-1
CDR3nt: TGTGCCAGCAGTGATAAATCTGGAAACACCATATATTTT
CDR3aa: CASSDKSGNTIYF

d_gene: .
abundance: .
j_gene: TRBJ2-7
v_gene: TRBV11-2
CDR3nt: TGTGCCAGCAGCTTGAACAGAAACTACGAGCAGTACTTC
CDR3aa: CASSLNRNYEQYF

d_gene: .
abundance: .
j_gene: TRBJ1-1
v_gene: TRBV4-1
CDR3nt: TGCGCCAGCAGCCAAGTGCGTGGGCTCGGGAACACTGAAGCTTTCTTT
CDR3aa: CASSQVRGLGNTEAFF

d_gene: .
abundance: .
j_gene: TRBJ2-3
v_gene: TRBV11-1
CDR3nt: TGTGCCAGCAGCTTAATTGAGTTTGGCACAGATACGCAGTATTTT
CDR3aa: CASSLIEFGTDTQYF

d_gene: TRBD1
abundance: .
j_gene: TRBJ1-2
v_gene: TRBV19
CDR3nt: TGTGCCAGTAGTCCTGACAGGGGAAGATCGCACTATGGCTACACCTTC
CDR3aa: CASSPDRGRSHYGYTF

d_gene: TRBD1
abundance: .
j_gene: TRBJ2-7
v_gene: TRBV27
CDR3nt: TGTGCCAGCAGTTTTGTTAGGACAGGGGCCCGGGGGGACTACGAGCAGTACTTC
CDR3aa: CASSFVRTGARGDYEQYF

d_gene: TRBD1
abundance: .
j_gene: TRBJ2-4
v_gene: TRBV7-2
CDR3nt: TGTGCCAGCAGCCCCGGGACAGGGGGAAAAAACATTCAGTACTTC
CDR3aa: CASSPGTGGKNIQYF

d_gene: TRBD2
abundance: .
j_gene: TRBJ2-3
v_gene: TRBV18
CDR3nt: TGTGCCAGCTCGACGACTAGCGGAAGCACAGATACGCAGTATTTT
CDR3aa: CASSTTSGSTDTQYF

d_gene: TRBD1
abundance: .
j_gene: TRBJ2-5
v_gene: TRBV5-1
CDR3nt: TGCGCCAGCAGCCCGGGCAACTGGGACAGGGGACAAGAGACCCAGTACTTC
CDR3aa: CASSPGNWDRGQETQYF

d_gene: .
abundance: .
j_gene: TRBJ1-5
v_gene: TRBV6-5
CDR3nt: TGTGCCAGCAGTACCTTAACAGGGACGGATCAGCCCCAGCATTTT
CDR3aa: CASSTLTGTDQPQHF

d_gene: .
abundance: .
j_gene: TRBJ2-5
v_gene: TRBV4-1
CDR3nt: TGCGCCAGCAGCCGCCTTCCCTCGAGGCAAGAGACCCAGTACTTC
CDR3aa: CASSRLPSRQETQYF

d_gene: .
abundance: .
j_gene: TRBJ2-3
v_gene: TRBV3-1/TRBV3-2
CDR3nt: TGTGCCAGCAGCCACGACTCTGGTAGTACAGATACGCAGTATTTT
CDR3aa: CASSHDSGSTDTQYF

d_gene: .
abundance: .
j_gene: TRBJ1-3
v_gene: TRBV2
CDR3nt: TGTGCCAGCAGTGAAGTCGGGGTCTCTGGAAACACCATATATTTT
CDR3aa: CASSEVGVSGNTIYF

d_gene: .
abundance: once
j_gene: TRBJ1-5
v_gene: TRBV27
CDR3nt: TGTGCCAGCGGCCCAGGGGATCAGCCCCAGCATTTT
CDR3aa: CASGPGDQPQHF

d_gene: .
abundance: .
j_gene: TRBJ1-5
v_gene: TRBV19
CDR3nt: TGTGCCAGTAGTGCCGCCGGGTCAATTGGGCCCCAGCATTTT
CDR3aa: CASSAAGSIGPQHF

d_gene: .
abundance: .
j_gene: TRBJ2-3
v_gene: TRBV5-1
CDR3nt: TGCGCCAGCAGCTTGGTCTGGCCCGATACGCAGTATTTT
CDR3aa: CASSLVWPDTQYF

d_gene: TRBD2
abundance: .
j_gene: TRBJ2-5
v_gene: TRBV6-5
CDR3nt: TGTGCCAGCAGCCGACTAGCGGGGGCTGAGACCCAGTACTTC
CDR3aa: CASSRLAGAETQYF

d_gene: .
abundance: .
j_gene: TRBJ2-7
v_gene: TRBV28
CDR3nt: TGTGCCAGCACCCGACTCAACGAGCAGTACTTC
CDR3aa: CASTRLNEQYF

d_gene: .
abundance: .
j_gene: TRBJ2-1
v_gene: TRBV11-3
CDR3nt: TGTGCCAGCAGCCCCAGGACACCTGCGTTATACAATGAGCAGTTCTTC
CDR3aa: CASSPRTPALYNEQFF

d_gene: TRBD2
abundance: .
j_gene: TRBJ2-3
v_gene: TRBV29-1
CDR3nt: TGCAGCGTTGAAGATCGACTAGCGGGAAGCACAGATACGCAGTATTTT
CDR3aa: CSVEDRLAGSTDTQYF

d_gene: .
abundance: .
j_gene: TRBJ1-2
v_gene: TRBV11-2
CDR3nt: TGTGCCAGCAGCTGGGCCCAAAATTATGGCTACACCTTC
CDR3aa: CASSWAQNYGYTF

d_gene: .
abundance: .
j_gene: TRBJ2-5
v_gene: TRBV6-6
CDR3nt: TGTGCCAGCAGAATAACGGAAGAGACCCAGTACTTC
CDR3aa: CASRITEETQYF

d_gene: TRBD2
abundance: .
j_gene: TRBJ2-7
v_gene: TRBV6-5
CDR3nt: TGTGCCAGCTACGGACTAGCGGAGAGCTCCTACGAGCAGTACTTC
CDR3aa: CASYGLAESSYEQYF

d_gene: .
abundance: .
j_gene: TRBJ2-3
v_gene: TRBV12-5
CDR3nt: TGTGCTAGCTTCACCTTTAGAGGGTCCCCGGATACGCAGTATTTT
CDR3aa: CASFTFRGSPDTQYF

d_gene: .
abundance: .
j_gene: TRBJ1-1
v_gene: TRBV7-6
CDR3nt: TGTGCCAGCAGCTTAGGTGGAGTCACTGAAGCTTTCTTT
CDR3aa: CASSLGGVTEAFF

d_gene: TRBD2
abundance: .
j_gene: TRBJ2-2
v_gene: TRBV5-1
CDR3nt: TGCGCCAGCAGCTTGGTTAGCGGGGGGGCCTCCGGGGAGCTGTTTTTT
CDR3aa: CASSLVSGGASGELFF

d_gene: TRBD2
abundance: .
j_gene: TRBJ2-3
v_gene: TRBV4-1
CDR3nt: TGCGCCAGCAGCTCGGGGACTAGCGGGGGAGCAGATACGCAGTATTTT
CDR3aa: CASSSGTSGGADTQYF

d_gene: TRBD2
abundance: once
j_gene: TRBJ2-5
v_gene: TRBV7-7
CDR3nt: TGTGCTAGCAGCTTGGGACTAGCGGATCAAGAGACCCAGTACTTC
CDR3aa: CASSLGLADQETQYF

d_gene: TRBD1
abundance: .
j_gene: TRBJ2-5
v_gene: TRBV5-1
CDR3nt: TGCGCCAGCAGCTCCCGGGACAGGGGGCAGGAGACCCAGTACTTC
CDR3aa: CASSSRDRGQETQYF

d_gene: .
abundance: once
j_gene: TRBJ2-3
v_gene: TRBV24-1
CDR3nt: TGTGCCACCAGCGAAACTAGCCTCACAGATACGCAGTATTTT
CDR3aa: CATSETSLTDTQYF

d_gene: .
abundance: .
j_gene: TRBJ2-7
v_gene: TRBV19
CDR3nt: TGTGCCAGTAGTATTGGACGGGGGAGCTACGAGCAGTACTTC
CDR3aa: CASSIGRGSYEQYF